The next 7 T cell receptor beta chains were all read from a single sample in a study of blood T cell repertoires in COVID-19. Profiled with immunoSEQ multiplex PCR; TCRdb holds only in-frame clones, not every one. The table includes fewer than 300,000 clones, 75% to 95% detected once. The source material was PBMCs or T cells enriched from blood (not recorded which). The receptors stem from a woman younger than 45 who had recovered from COVID-19.

The chain combines TRBV7-9 with TRBJ2-3; the match to TRBD2 covers 12 bases. The germline CDR1 and CDR2 sequences are SEHNR and FQNEAQ (reference sequence). CDR3 length: 17 residues. The ends lost 1 base at V and 4 bases at J; junction bases unmatched: 6. The CDR3 DNA is TGTGCCAGCAGCTTAGTCCGGACTAGCGGGACCCCAGATACGCAGTATTTT. It is translated as CASSLVRTSGTPDTQYF.

This clone occurred once. The chain uses TRBV19 and TRBJ2-4; 11 bases fit TRBD2. CDR3 size: 16 residues. V lost 1 base, J lost 16 bases, and 15 bases stayed unmatched. From germline, CDR1 is LNHDA and CDR2 SQIVND (reference sequence). The CDR3 is CASSIGRASGRSSGYF. In DNA, the CDR3 is TGTGCCAGTAGTATAGGACGGGCTAGCGGGAGGAGTTCGGGATACTTC.

The rearrangement joins TRBV6-5 to TRBJ1-1; 8 nucleotides align to TRBD1. CDR3 size: 14 residues. V lost 4 bases and J lost 2; bases outside the gene matches: 3. Germline V gene lookup returns CDR1 MNHEY and CDR2 SVGAGI. The CDR3: CASSWDRTNTEAFF. The CDR3, as DNA: TGTGCCAGCAGTTGGGACAGGACTAACACTGAAGCTTTCTTT.

The V and J genes are TRBV7-9 and TRBJ1-2, with 7 positions matching TRBD1. Germline CDR1 and CDR2: SEHNR and FQNEAQ (reference sequence). CDR3 length: 15 amino acids. V dropped 5 bases and J dropped 14; count of bases not matched to a gene: 20. The CDR3 loop reads CASSPPGDSSSWLTF. The CDR3 DNA reads as TGTGCCAGCAGCCCCCCAGGGGACAGCTCTTCATGGCTAACCTTC.

This rearrangement joins TRBV7-3 to TRBJ2-1; 11 nucleotides match TRBD2. Germline V gene sequence: CDR1 SGHTA, CDR2 FQGTGA. J gave up 9 bases and V 3 bases, and 4 bases lay outside the gene matches. The CDR3 contains 14 residues. CDR3 nucleotide sequence: TGTGCCAGCAGCTTTACTAGCGGGAGCGGTGAGCAGTTCTTC. It codes for CASSFTSGSGEQFF.

This clone was seen just once. The chain recombines TRBV2 with TRBJ1-1; D remains unclear. CDR3 length equals 14 residues. The ends were cut back, 4 bases at V and 0 bases at J, with 9 bases in the middle. Looked up from germline, CDR1 is SNHLY and CDR2 is FYNNEI. The CDR3 DNA follows: TGTGCCAGCAGTGCTCGAGTAATGAACACTGAAGCTTTCTTT. Amino acids: CASSARVMNTEAFF.

This clone was counted a single time. The chain is built from TRBV21-1 and TRBJ2-7; the listed D gene, TRBD2, was not tested against the DNA. TRBV21-1 is labeled a pseudogene. This CDR3 is built from 14 residues. Written as DNA, the CDR3 is TGTGCCTTAGCAGGAGGGTCCCCATCCTACGAGCAGTACTTC. It encodes CALAGGSPSYEQYF.